The sequence of this T cell receptor (beta chain) was determined in a study of shared clonotypes between healthy human individuals (dated by TCRdb to the early 2020s). Broadly, across the study: The cohort included three men and a couple of women between 18 and 49 years of age. To estimate repertoire size and how much clonotypes are shared between individuals, the study performed deep sequencing of blood TCR repertoires from a few healthy adults. Leukapheresis yielded between about 0.85 and 10 billion PBMCs per donor. For each donor, CD4 naive and CD4 memory were each given three plates, CD8 naive was given two plates, and CD8 memory was given one plate. Different laboratories and diverse techniques were used to prepare libraries and sequence TCR repertoires, to increase sequencing depth and limit assay-specific biases.

For the CD8 naive samples, CD45RO-negative cells were positively selected for CCR7, yielding a CD45RA+CCR7+ population from which TemRA cells were excluded. The donors were healthy, HIV-negative adults with no recently reported acute infections or vaccinations. All donors were Caucasian adults living in Nashville, Tennessee, USA. After blood collection by leukapheresis, PBMCs were isolated using Ficoll-Histopaque density gradient centrifugation and then cryopreserved in the vapor phase of liquid nitrogen. Purity and quantity of every magnetically sorted T cell population were checked by analytical flow cytometry. Each sorted fraction had its genomic DNA isolated and then quantified by UV absorbance on a Nanodrop 2000c. Concerning this clone: Its cognate antigen has yet to be identified. Base qualities are missing; no much larger clone stands one base away.

The paper's findings and limits, for the study overall: Larger estimated clonotype richness was generally found for naive subsets than for memory subsets. Compared with non-shared clonotypes, clonotypes shared by all four sorted-subset donors had higher generation probabilities. The small number of donors limited the genetic and exposure-history diversity represented. Even with the large sequencing depth, rarefaction of the sorted-subset datasets indicated that sequencing was incomplete. Pairwise subsampling led to the expectation that sequencing depth would affect the degree of clonotype sharing among donors. When four donors were compared, the shared fraction of clonotypes was about 5.4% for naive CD4, around 4% for naive CD8, 2% to 2.5% for memory CD4, and less than 0.5% for memory CD8. Sampling was limited to blood, and TCR repertoires in tissue likely differ from TCR repertoires in blood.

Clipping removes 2 bases from V and 7 bases from J, with 6 as the unmatched junction base count. The CDR3 has 15 amino acids, counting the end cysteine and phenylalanine. The kept DNA is CDR3 alone, 45 bases in frame from the first base. Per the germline V gene, SGHTA is the CDR1 and FQGTGA is the CDR2. TCR CDR3 regions were amplified from genomic DNA by multiplex PCR using the deep immunoSEQ assay. For each cell subset, the extracted genomic DNA was distributed evenly across all wells of several immunoSEQ 96-well plates, and each plate served as one replicate. For sorted subsets, around 200 ng genomic DNA, equal to 30,000 or so T cell genomes, was loaded into each replicate PCR. Purified libraries were quantified with a Qubit 3.0 fluorometer, sized on a Bioanalyzer 2100, and re-quantified with the KAPA Library Quantification kit. Every immunoSEQ 96-well plate was sequenced on a dedicated single-read 150-cycle Illumina NextSeq 550 flow cell. The paper's processing steps were these. Because the immunoSEQ output included only junctional sequences and no quality scores, the filtering could not be the same as the filtering used for full-length reads. To assign V/J genes and CDR3, sequences were annotated against IMGT germline references using PyIR, a Python wrapper for IgBLAST v1.9. Reads with weak V/J assignments (E-value above 1e-6), missing CDR3, stop codons, out-of-frame junctions, or ambiguous translated residues were removed. V3J clonotypes were defined by identical inferred V gene, J gene, and CDR3 amino acid sequence. Percentage overlap between repertoires was computed as shared unique clonotypes divided by the size of the smaller repertoire. Repertoire richness was assessed with RTK rarefaction, the Chao1 estimator, and Recon v2.1 estimates of unobserved clonotypes. OLGA was used to compute generation probabilities for all TCRbeta clonotypes that the gDNA method yielded from a handful of donors. What TCRdb holds here is the immuneACCESS table cut down to in-frame rearrangements. Part of the clones is not present; checked against another copy, under half of the missing clones reflect an unresolved V gene, and the others are unexplained. V, J and clone size were drawn from that table, and D and trimming were deduced from the DNA. The sample profile shows roughly 2.1 million clones; approximately 94% of them were found once. In total, the top ten clones hold over 1.5% of the sample.

The TCR sequence derives from a man between 18 and 29 years old in good health. Some clones in this sample may be carry-over from other donors' samples. The chain is made from TRBV7-3 and TRBJ2-2; TRBD1 agrees with 8 junctional bases. Sequencing was carried out using naive CD8+ T cells from PBMCs. The sample's cell subset or site label is to be understood as: CD45RA+CCR7+. The DNA is TGTGCCAGCAGCTTATTGGCAGGGGGCGGCGGGGAGCTGTTTTTT. This codes for CASSLLAGGGGELFF.